This TCR beta chain comes out of a study of T cells in narcolepsy. The germline CDR1 and CDR2 sequences are SGHDT and YYEEEE. This CDR3 has 13 amino acids. Trimming took off 4 bases at V and 2 bases at J, with 10 bases between the two ends. Clones were sequenced by immunoSEQ multiplex PCR, and TCRdb holds only the in-frame ones, with some missing. The sample records about 43,000 clones, about nine tenths being singletons. Details on this clone: Its antigen is currently unknown.

Study results and limitations: Healthy controls reportedly lacked the autoreactive clonotypes serially found in patients' blood. Autoreactive clone sequences were missing from some blood memory CD4+ repertoires.

Material for sequencing was CD45RA- memory CD4+ T cells from PBMCs. This chain links TRBV5-6 with TRBJ2-7; D possibly corresponds to TRBD2 (5 bases). The receptor's source is a human donor with narcolepsy. In nucleotides, the CDR3 is TGTGCCAGCAGCCCACCCGGGGCCTACGAGCAGTACTTC. Its translation: CASSPPGAYEQYF.